The 2 T cell receptor beta chains below all came from one sample that was sequenced in a study of human T cells and chemical hapten exposure. Documented time point: patch test 1, 2 weeks after DPC sensitization. Treatment defined: therapeutic diphenylcyclopropenone sensitization with weekly scalp DPC. TCRdb re-called the RACE reads through MiXCR, storing one row per CDR3 protein. Here the sample spans around 75,000 distinct CDR3 sequences, approximately 10% being singletons. The sample in question was whole blood, obtained in connection with sensitization to the hapten diphenylcyclopropenone (DPC). The source is a woman aged 60 to 75 with alopecia areata. Some clones in this sample may be carry-over from other donors' samples.

This chain uses TRBV7-9 with TRBJ1-1; 8 bases match TRBD1. The germline CDR1 and CDR2 sequences are SEHNR and FQNEAQ (reference sequence). The CDR3 runs to 14 residues. With 6 bases clipped from V and 3 bases from J, the junction kept 6 bases outside the gene matches. CDR3 residues: CASSPGQGHTEAFF. CDR3 nucleotide sequence: TGTGCCAGCAGTCCTGGACAGGGCCACACTGAAGCTTTCTTT.

The sample holds many counts of this clonotype. V gene TRBV7-9 combines with J gene TRBJ2-1, with TRBD2 identical over 7 bases. The CDR3 is 10 residues long. Germline CDR1 reads SEHNR; CDR2 reads FQNEAQ (reference sequence). Trimming at V came to 5 bases and at J to 14 bases, leaving 3 bases not matched to a gene. The DNA for the CDR3 is TGTGCCAGCAGCCGGGCGGGGGAGTTCTTC. Residues: CASSRAGEFF.